The clone carrying this TCR beta chain was seen many times. This record comes from a study of regulatory T cells in long-lasting Graves disease. Time point described: persistent/refractory GD, antithyroid drugs over 5 years with positive TRAb. With RNA extracted from PBMCs as input, the TCR library was made. Germline lookup yields CDR1 ENHRY and CDR2 SYGVKD. The CDR3 is 13 amino acids. V lost 0 bases to trimming and J lost 10 bases, with 7 bases between them. iRepertoire HTBI primers and Arm-PCR of CDR3 regions built TCR beta libraries. TCRdb re-called the multiplex PCR reads with MiXCR, one entry per CDR3 protein. The table records 390,000 or so distinct CDR3 sequences, approximately 25% of them present only once.

The rearrangement links TRBV10-3 to TRBJ1-6; weak D call: TRBD1 (5 bases). The source material was peripheral blood mononuclear cells (PBMCs), sampled when the disease was refractory, from a patient treated with antithyroid drugs. This TCR came from a woman aged 40 to 50 with Graves disease. The DNA of the CDR3 is TGTGCCATCAGTGAGTCGGGGGGATCACCCCTCCACTTT. This translates into CAISESGGSPLHF.